The rows below give T cell receptor beta chains drawn from one sample of a study of cytomegalovirus exposure and HLA in healthy donors. Repertoires were generated with immunoSEQ multiplex PCR, while TCRdb's copy carries only in-frame clones and drops some. The sample lists 95,000 to 100,000 clones; roughly 70% were seen once. Sequencing used PBMCs. Receptor source: a middle-aged man in good health and CMV-seronegative. CDR3s include the opening cysteine and the closing phenylalanine or tryptophan. The D gene is left open where the match is weak. Only some rows state a clone size, as once, few, many or a class for expanded clones.

j_call: TRBJ2-5
clone_size: once
d_call: TRBD1
v_call: TRBV15
cdr3_aa: CATSRDRGSGETQYF
cdr3_nt: TGTGCCACCAGCAGGGACAGGGGGTCGGGGGAGACCCAGTACTTC

j_call: TRBJ2-1
clone_size: .
d_call: .
v_call: TRBV2
cdr3_aa: CASKETKVVNEQFF
cdr3_nt: TGTGCCAGCAAGGAGACCAAGGTGGTAAATGAGCAGTTCTTC

j_call: TRBJ1-1
clone_size: .
d_call: .
v_call: TRBV12-2
cdr3_aa: CASRSQPRGLNTEAFF
cdr3_nt: TGTGCAAGTCGCTCCCAGCCAAGGGGGCTCAACACTGAAGCTTTCTTT

j_call: TRBJ2-7
clone_size: .
d_call: .
v_call: TRBV9
cdr3_aa: CASSVDQDTLLGEQYF
cdr3_nt: TGTGCCAGCAGCGTGGACCAGGACACCCTTCTTGGCGAGCAGTACTTC

j_call: TRBJ1-5
clone_size: .
d_call: .
v_call: TRBV10-2
cdr3_aa: CASGDTWQPQHF
cdr3_nt: TGCGCCAGCGGGGACACTTGGCAGCCCCAGCATTTT

j_call: TRBJ1-2
clone_size: .
d_call: .
v_call: TRBV28
cdr3_aa: CASSSPGVGYGYTF
cdr3_nt: TGTGCCAGCAGTTCCCCAGGGGTGGGGTATGGCTACACCTTC

j_call: TRBJ2-3
clone_size: .
d_call: .
v_call: TRBV6-1
cdr3_aa: CASSGGDTQYF
cdr3_nt: TGTGCCAGCAGTGGAGGGGATACGCAGTATTTT

j_call: TRBJ2-7
clone_size: .
d_call: .
v_call: TRBV6-1
cdr3_aa: CASSVQGDEQYF
cdr3_nt: TGTGCCAGCAGTGTTCAGGGTGACGAGCAGTACTTC

j_call: TRBJ2-7
clone_size: few
d_call: TRBD1
v_call: TRBV6-6
cdr3_aa: CASSRDSFYEQYF
cdr3_nt: TGTGCCAGCAGCCGGGACAGCTTCTACGAGCAGTACTTC

j_call: TRBJ2-1
clone_size: .
d_call: TRBD2
v_call: TRBV6-5
cdr3_aa: CASSFLAGGPYNEQFF
cdr3_nt: TGTGCCAGCAGTTTCTTAGCGGGAGGGCCCTACAATGAGCAGTTCTTC

j_call: TRBJ2-5
clone_size: .
d_call: .
v_call: TRBV7-7
cdr3_aa: CASSSLRGRLAGGQETQYF
cdr3_nt: TGTGCTAGCAGCTCCCTCAGGGGCAGATTGGCAGGCGGGCAAGAGACCCAGTACTTC

j_call: TRBJ2-3
clone_size: once
d_call: .
v_call: TRBV5-1
cdr3_aa: CASSPGHPTDTQYF
cdr3_nt: TGCGCCAGTTCTCCGGGACACCCCACAGATACGCAGTATTTT

j_call: TRBJ1-4
clone_size: few
d_call: TRBD1
v_call: TRBV6-1
cdr3_aa: CASSERDRGLANEKLFF
cdr3_nt: TGTGCCAGCAGTGAAAGGGACAGGGGGCTTGCTAATGAAAAACTGTTTTTT

j_call: TRBJ1-1
clone_size: .
d_call: .
v_call: TRBV5-6
cdr3_aa: CASSPGGVNTEAFF
cdr3_nt: TGTGCCAGCAGTCCTGGCGGGGTGAACACTGAAGCTTTCTTT

j_call: TRBJ2-7
clone_size: .
d_call: .
v_call: TRBV19
cdr3_aa: CASRYGVGSYEQYF
cdr3_nt: TGTGCCAGCAGATACGGGGTTGGCTCCTACGAGCAGTACTTC

j_call: TRBJ2-3
clone_size: .
d_call: TRBD2
v_call: TRBV7-2
cdr3_aa: CASSSGLAGGLDTQYF
cdr3_nt: TGTGCCAGCAGCTCGGGACTAGCGGGAGGGTTAGATACGCAGTATTTT

j_call: TRBJ2-5
clone_size: .
d_call: TRBD1
v_call: TRBV6-1
cdr3_aa: CASRKTGEGKTQYF
cdr3_nt: TGTGCCAGCAGGAAGACAGGGGAAGGGAAGACCCAGTACTTC